The entry below describes one TCR beta chain. Assay: immunoSEQ multiplex PCR; the TCRdb copy retains only in-frame clones and omits some. Among tens of thousands of clones listed, around 80% were seen once. The germline CDR1 and CDR2 sequences are MNHEY and SMNVEV (reference sequence). This CDR3 has 14 amino acids. Germline trimming cut 3 bases from V and 7 bases from J; bases unmatched to any gene: 8. The data are from a study of OX40 agonist ivuxolimab in advanced cancers. Study-wide context: Enrollees could have had prior anti-PD-1, anti-PD-L1 or anti-CTLA-4 therapy, which about 42% had received. A partial response was reached by three patients: one with hepatocellular carcinoma and two with cutaneous melanoma.

The rearrangement joins TRBV27 to TRBJ2-7, with 8 nucleotides matching TRBD1. The sequence derives from an adult with an advanced solid tumor such as melanoma, head and neck, liver or kidney cancer. The specimen comprised CD4+ or CD8+ T cells sorted from blood, sampled in a trial of the OX40 agonist ivuxolimab. The CDR3 region has the DNA TGTGCCAGCAGTTTCGGGACAGGCCTGGTTGAGCAGTACTTC. Translating gives CASSFGTGLVEQYF.